This passage covers 20 T cell receptor beta chains from one sample sequenced in a study of shared clonotypes between healthy human individuals. The protocol was immunoSEQ multiplex PCR, while the TCRdb copy is restricted to in-frame clones and leaves out a portion. The sample gives some 490,000 clones, around 73% of which show up once; 12% is in the top ten. The sequenced material came from PBMCs. Receptors originate from a woman aged 40 to 55 in good health. Some clones in this sample may be carry-over from other donors' samples.

The V and J genes are TRBV7-3 and TRBJ2-1, with TRBD2 matching over 7 bases. Germline-derived CDR1 and CDR2 are SGHTA and FQGTGA. This CDR3 has 13 amino acids. V lost 5 bases and J lost 10; bases outside the gene matches: 8. The DNA for the CDR3 is TGTGCCAGCAGCCCTACTAGCGACCACGAGCAGTTCTTC. This encodes CASSPTSDHEQFF.

This clone was detected only a few times. The CDR3 DNA reads TGCGCCAGCAGCTTCGGGACACAGGGAGGTGAGCAGTTCTTC. It translates to CASSFGTQGGEQFF. The chain links TRBV5-1 to TRBJ2-1; D could derive from TRBD1 or TRBD2 (6 bases each). Looked up from germline, CDR1 is SGHRS and CDR2 is YFSETQ. Trimming took 2 bases from V and 9 from J, leaving 15 bases between them. This CDR3 contains 14 residues. Supplemented by reference TRBV5-1 and TRBJ2-1, the full variable domain reads KAGVTQTPRYLIKTRGQQVTLSCSPISGHRSVSWYQQTPGQGLQFLFEYFSETQRNKGNFPGRFSGRQFSNSRSEMNVSTLELGDSALYLCASSFGTQGGEQFFGPGTRLTVL.

On this clone: Distinct nucleotide sequences in the sample also encode this CDR3. V and J are TRBV19 and TRBJ2-3, with D possibly matching TRBD1 (6 bases). Germline assignment: CDR1 LNHDA and CDR2 SQIVND (reference sequence). This CDR3 is built from 14 residues. Trimming removed 3 bases from V and 1 base from J, with 8 bases in between. The CDR3 sequence: CASSIRQGTDTQYF. The CDR3 nucleotides are TGTGCCAGTAGTATTAGACAGGGCACAGATACGCAGTATTTT.

The rearrangement links TRBV11-2 to TRBJ2-3; the D is unclear. V lost 1 base, J lost 4 bases, and 0 bases lay in between. The length of the CDR3 is 11 residues. CDR1 SGHAT and CDR2 FQNNGV come from the germline V gene. The CDR3 spells CASSLADTQYF. The CDR3 coding sequence is TGTGCCAGCAGCTTAGCAGATACGCAGTATTTT.

This CDR3 reads CASRWGDNTGELFF. CDR3 DNA: TGTGCCAGCAGATGGGGCGATAACACCGGGGAGCTGTTTTTT. This sequence joins TRBV28 and TRBJ2-2; D is possibly TRBD1 (5 bases). CDR3 length: 14 amino acids. Trimming shortened V by 6 bases and J by 2 bases, and 10 bases separated the two germline ends. Germline V gene sequence: CDR1 MDHEN, CDR2 SYDVKM. Full variable domain (outside the CDR3, taken from reference TRBV28 and TRBJ2-2): DVKVTQSSRYLVKRTGEKVFLECVQDMDHENMFWYRQDPGLGLRLIYFSYDVKMKEKGDIPEGYSVSREKKERFSLILESASTNQTSMYLCASRWGDNTGELFFGEGSRLTVL.

V is TRBV7-8 and J is TRBJ2-1; D ambiguous. The CDR3 runs 14 residues. In germline, CDR1 is SGHVS, CDR2 FQNEAQ. Trimming stripped 5 bases from V and 8 bases from J, with 16 bases between. CDR3 in amino acids: CASSLRPPGHEQFF. The DNA of the CDR3 is TGTGCCAGCAGCCTACGTCCCCCCGGACATGAGCAGTTCTTC.

This clone has just one count. This could be a read error, since a much larger clone is one nucleotide away. The chain combines TRBV2 with TRBJ2-3; no clear D gene. The V gene lost 4 bases and the J gene lost 3 bases, with 2 bases spanning the gap. CDR1 SNHLY and CDR2 FYNNEI come from the germline V gene. This CDR3 comprises 11 residues. The CDR3 DNA sequence: TGTGCCAGCAGTGTTACAGATACGCAGTATTTT. Protein: CASSVTDTQYF.

This sequence joins TRBV15 and TRBJ1-5; TRBD1 matches 7 bases. V lost 0 bases to trimming and J lost 7 bases; unmatched junction nucleotides: 6. Germline CDR1 is LNHNV and CDR2 is YYDKDF (reference sequence). CDR3 length equals 15 residues. The CDR3 nucleotides are TGTGCCACCAGCAGAGATATGGCAGGGGGGCAGCCCCAGCATTTT. This gives the protein CATSRDMAGGQPQHF.

V and J are TRBV5-1 and TRBJ2-3, with 15 bases identical to TRBD2. Trimming removed 5 bases from V and 5 bases from J; junction bases left unmatched: 3. Germline-derived CDR1 and CDR2 are SGHRS and YFSETQ. The CDR3 totals 15 residues. CDR3 in amino acids: CASRTGLAGGDTQYF. CDR3 bases: TGCGCCAGCAGAACGGGACTAGCGGGAGGAGATACGCAGTATTTT.

V and J are TRBV7-9 and TRBJ2-7; TRBD1 matches 8 bases. This CDR3 has 15 amino acids. The J segment lost 4 bases and the V segment lost 3 bases, leaving 8 bases of the junction unmatched. The germline V gene has CDR1 SEHNR and CDR2 FQNEAQ (reference sequence). The CDR3 is CASSFRAGGFYEQYF. The CDR3 DNA follows: TGTGCCAGCAGCTTTAGGGCAGGGGGCTTTTACGAGCAGTACTTC.

This clone was seen once. V gene TRBV11-2 combines with J gene TRBJ2-5; 7 positions match TRBD2. CDR1 SGHAT and CDR2 FQNNGV come from the germline V gene. V was clipped by 4 bases and J by 3 bases; unmatched bases: 11. The CDR3 has 16 amino acids. CDR3 region: CASSSLGRERKETQYF. DNA of the CDR3: TGTGCCAGCAGCTCCCTCGGGCGGGAGAGAAAAGAGACCCAGTACTTC.

The V gene is TRBV29-1, the J gene TRBJ1-2, with D perhaps TRBD1 (5 bases). V lost 3 bases and J lost 4, with 18 bases in between. CDR1 and CDR2 (germline): SQVTM, ANQGSEA. The CDR3 length is 15 residues. The CDR3 region has the DNA TGCAGCGTTGAGTTGGGGCGGGGGAGGATCTATGGCTACACCTTC. This codes for CSVELGRGRIYGYTF.

The chain recombines TRBV7-3 with TRBJ2-1; possibly TRBD2 for D (6 bases). Germline values: CDR1 SGHTA, CDR2 FQGTGA. The CDR3 spans 17 residues. V was cut by 0 bases and J by 2 bases, with 14 bases left in between. The CDR3 coding sequence is TGTGCCAGCAGCTTAACGGAGCGGAGGGCCCCCTACAATGAGCAGTTCTTC. Amino acid sequence: CASSLTERRAPYNEQFF.

This chain uses TRBV4-1 with TRBJ1-2; 8 nucleotides align to TRBD1. Per germline, CDR1 MGHRA and CDR2 YSYEKL. The V gene end was trimmed by 8 bases and the J gene end by 4 bases; junction bases not matched to a gene: 12. CDR3 length: 15 residues. CDR3 amino acids: CASGGDRGRGYGYTF. Here the CDR3 DNA reads TGCGCCAGCGGAGGAGACAGGGGTCGGGGCTATGGCTACACCTTC.

The chain is built from TRBV11-2 and TRBJ2-7, with D perhaps TRBD1 (6 bases). The CDR3 loop spans 15 amino acids. The V and J ends lost 4 bases and 7 bases respectively, with 20 bases between them. The germline V gene encodes CDR1 SGHAT and CDR2 FQNNGV. The CDR3 spells CASSSELGARREQYF. The CDR3 coding sequence is TGTGCCAGCAGCTCCGAGTTGGGGGCCCGGAGGGAGCAGTACTTC.

The genes are TRBV7-6 and TRBJ1-1; tentative D call: TRBD1 (5 bases). CDR1 and CDR2 (germline): SGHVS, FNYEAQ. Trimming removed 1 base from V and 6 bases from J, with 12 bases in between. The length of the CDR3 is 14 residues. Here the CDR3 DNA reads TGTGCCAGCAGCTTAGGGTCAGGGTTGGCTGAAGCTTTCTTT. Encoded protein: CASSLGSGLAEAFF. Using reference TRBV7-6 and TRBJ1-1 for the parts outside the CDR3, the full variable domain is GAGVSQSPRYKVTKRGQDVALRCDPISGHVSLYWYRQALGQGPEFLTYFNYEAQQDKSGLPNDRFSAERPEGSISTLTIQRTEQRDSAMYRCASSLGSGLAEAFFGQGTRLTVV.

V is TRBV11-2 and J is TRBJ2-2; D not certain. Trimming left V 2 bases short and J 7 bases short, with 11 bases between. CDR3 length: 14 amino acids. CDR1 is SGHAT and CDR2 is FQNNGV in the germline V gene. CDR3: CASSLPLLVGELFF. CDR3 DNA: TGTGCCAGCAGCTTACCCCTCCTAGTCGGGGAGCTGTTTTTT.

A remark on this clone: A junction boundary mismatches the germline segment, possibly from a read error. The chain links TRBV7-7 to TRBJ2-5; no clear D. Per germline, CDR1 SSHAT and CDR2 FNYEAQ (reference sequence). CDR3 size: 14 residues. CDR3 sequence: CASSTDPGGETQYF. Written as DNA, the CDR3 is TGTGCTAGCAGCACCGACCCGGGCGGAGAGACCCAGTACTTC.

In its sample, this clone was seen a few times. The identical CDR3 is also encoded by other nucleotide sequences in the sample. The rearrangement joins TRBV2 to TRBJ2-6, with 10 bases aligning to TRBD1. CDR3 size: 16 residues. With V trimmed by 4 bases and J by 1 base, 1 base remained unmatched. Per germline, CDR1 SNHLY and CDR2 FYNNEI. The DNA of the CDR3 is TGTGCCAGCAGTGGGACAGGGGGATCTGGGGCCAACGTCCTGACTTTC. Translation gives CASSGTGGSGANVLTF.

The chain couples TRBV27 to TRBJ2-4, with 11 bases that match TRBD2. CDR3 length: 17 amino acids. Germline-derived CDR1 and CDR2 are MNHEY and SMNVEV (reference sequence). After removal of 5 bases from V and 0 bases from J, the junction contained 6 bases not matched to a gene. CDR3 residues: CASSPTSGILAKNIQYF. DNA of the CDR3: TGTGCCAGCAGTCCGACTAGCGGGATACTAGCCAAAAACATTCAGTACTTC.